This entry lists 25 T cell receptor beta chains sequenced from one sample in a study of shared clonotypes between healthy human individuals. The method was immunoSEQ multiplex PCR; TCRdb's version includes in-frame clones alone and lacks a portion of them. Among hundreds of thousands of clones, around 72% were seen once, and the ten largest hold approximately 1.6%. The sequencing input was memory CD4+ T cells sorted from blood. Subset indicated: CD45RA-negative fraction. The receptors come from a woman younger than 45 in good health.

This clone was counted only a few times. Other nucleotide sequences from this sample produce the same CDR3. The chain employs TRBV29-1 and TRBJ1-5; D call uncertain. The CDR3 totals 14 residues. Germline CDR1 SQVTM, CDR2 ANQGSEA. V lost 2 bases and J lost 0, with 8 bases in between. The CDR3 here is CSVERSFSNQPQHF. The CDR3 DNA reads as TGCAGCGTTGAACGGAGTTTTAGCAATCAGCCCCAGCATTTT.

This clone was counted only a few times. A much larger clone lies one base from this, so it may be a read error. The same CDR3 can be traced to other DNA sequences in this sample. The chain is built from TRBV5-1 and TRBJ2-1; D gene ambiguous. V lost 0 bases and J 0 bases, leaving 7 bases between the germline ends. The CDR3 runs to 15 residues. Germline lookup yields CDR1 SGHRS and CDR2 YFSETQ. The chain's CDR3 is CASSLDSSSYNEQFF. The CDR3 DNA sequence: TGCGCCAGCAGCTTGGATTCTAGCTCCTACAATGAGCAGTTCTTC.

This clone was seen once. This chain connects TRBV5-1 to TRBJ1-2, with D uncertain. This CDR3 is built from 12 residues. The germline V gene has CDR1 SGHRS and CDR2 YFSETQ. V lost 2 bases and J 6 bases, leaving 8 bases between the germline ends. The CDR3 region is CASSFESDGYTF. In nucleotides, the CDR3 is TGCGCCAGCAGCTTTGAATCTGATGGCTACACCTTC. Based on the CDR3 plus reference TRBV5-1 and TRBJ1-2, the full variable domain is KAGVTQTPRYLIKTRGQQVTLSCSPISGHRSVSWYQQTPGQGLQFLFEYFSETQRNKGNFPGRFSGRQFSNSRSEMNVSTLELGDSALYLCASSFESDGYTFGSGTRLTVV.

The chain links TRBV14 to TRBJ2-1, with 8 bases lining up with TRBD1. The CDR3 covers 17 residues. With V trimmed by 4 bases and J by 6 bases, 14 bases remained unmatched. Germline loops: CDR1 SGHDN, CDR2 FVKESK. CDR3 amino acids: CASSRYRGQGRINEQFF. The CDR3 nucleotides read TGTGCCAGCAGCCGATACCGAGGACAGGGACGTATCAATGAGCAGTTCTTC.

This clone came up a few times. V is TRBV4-1 and J is TRBJ1-3; D possibly corresponds to TRBD1 (5 bases). The CDR3 spans 16 residues. Germline CDR1 and CDR2: MGHRA and YSYEKL. With 0 bases removed from V and 3 bases from J, the gap between germline ends came to 12 bases. The CDR3 DNA sequence: TGCGCCAGCAGCCAAGATTGGGCAGGGAGTGGAAACACCATATATTTT. The encoded protein is CASSQDWAGSGNTIYF.

There are a few counts of this clone. The rearrangement joins TRBV5-4 to TRBJ1-4; 8 nucleotides agree with TRBD1. Germline CDR1 SGHNT, CDR2 YYREEE (reference sequence). The CDR3 contains 14 residues. The V gene end was trimmed by 2 bases and the J gene end by 6 bases; junction bases not matched to a gene: 3. The CDR3: CASSLQGVDEKLFF. The CDR3, as DNA: TGTGCCAGCAGCTTACAGGGGGTTGATGAAAAACTGTTTTTT.

J is TRBJ2-1 and V is TRBV5-1; D uncertain. V lost 2 bases and J 16 bases, leaving 16 bases between the germline ends. Looked up from germline, CDR1 is SGHRS and CDR2 is YFSETQ. This CDR3 contains 12 residues. Written as DNA, the CDR3 is TGCGCCAGCAGCTTTATGGGCGAGGCCGTTTTCTTC. This translates into CASSFMGEAVFF.

The J gene is TRBJ1-4, the V gene TRBV6-6; D gene ambiguous. This CDR3 has 14 amino acids. In germline, CDR1 is MNHNY, CDR2 SVGAGI (reference sequence). The V end lost 5 bases, the J end lost 0 bases, and 7 bases lay between the germline ends. This CDR3 is CASSREPTNEKLFF. The CDR3 nucleotides read TGTGCCAGCAGTAGGGAACCAACTAATGAAAAACTGTTTTTT.

The V and J genes are TRBV28 and TRBJ2-1; D uncertain. Germline V CDR1 and CDR2: MDHEN, SYDVKM. The V end was cut by 5 bases, the J end by 5 bases, with 10 bases between. This CDR3 has 13 amino acids. The CDR3 here is CASSIITDNEQFF. As DNA, the CDR3 is TGTGCCAGCAGTATTATAACCGACAATGAGCAGTTCTTC.

V and J are TRBV4-2 and TRBJ1-1, with TRBD1 matching 8 bases. V trimming: 5 bases; J trimming: 4 bases; junction bases outside the gene matches: 9. This CDR3 has 15 residues. Germline CDR1 and CDR2: LGHNA and YNFKEQ. CDR3 amino acids: CASSYGQGSSTEAFF. CDR3 nucleotide sequence: TGTGCCAGCAGCTATGGACAGGGTTCGAGCACTGAAGCTTTCTTT.

V and J are TRBV18 and TRBJ2-5; TRBD2 aligns across 10 bases. J lost 4 bases, V lost 4 bases, and 9 bases had no gene match. CDR3 length: 16 residues. Germline V gene sequence: CDR1 KGHSH, CDR2 LQKENI. The CDR3 sequence is CASSQDRLAGPETQYF. The CDR3 bases are TGTGCCAGCTCACAGGATCGACTAGCGGGTCCAGAGACCCAGTACTTC.

This chain connects TRBV5-1 to TRBJ1-1; D unclear. In germline, CDR1 is SGHRS, CDR2 YFSETQ. Trimming stripped 7 bases from V and 2 bases from J, with 9 bases between. This CDR3 is built from 12 residues. CDR3 in DNA: TGCGCCAGCGCCTCATCCAACACTGAAGCTTTCTTT. Residues: CASASSNTEAFF.

The count of this clone is one. The chain joins TRBV5-1 to TRBJ1-1; D is unclear. Deletions cut 7 bases from V and 1 base from J, with 5 bases between. Germline CDR1 and CDR2: SGHRS and YFSETQ. The length of the CDR3 is 11 residues. CDR3 DNA: TGCGCCAGCTCAAAGAACACTGAAGCTTTCTTT. Its translation: CASSKNTEAFF.

This clone was seen a handful of times. V usage is TRBV5-1 and J usage is TRBJ1-2, with TRBD1 as a possible D gene (6 bases). From germline, CDR1 is SGHRS and CDR2 YFSETQ. V shed 0 bases and J shed 7 bases, with 19 bases lying between them. The CDR3 totals 16 residues. The CDR3 DNA follows: TGCGCCAGCAGCTTGGGGACAGAACTTTTAGGATCTGGCTACACCTTC. Translating it yields CASSLGTELLGSGYTF.

This clone has a handful of counts. The CDR3 DNA reads TGTGCCAGCGGCCGACAGGGGGGTCAGCCCCAGCATTTT. This codes for CASGRQGGQPQHF. The chain carries TRBV27 and TRBJ1-5; 9 nucleotides match TRBD1. Germline CDR1 MNHEY, CDR2 SMNVEV (reference sequence). V shed 8 bases, J shed 6 bases, and the junction held 5 bases outside the gene matches. The CDR3 length is 13 residues.

This clone was found a few times. This chain links TRBV5-6 with TRBJ1-2; 11 nucleotides line up with TRBD1. Germline V gene data show CDR1 as SGHDT and CDR2 as YYEEEE. The CDR3 has 15 amino acids. V lost 4 bases and J lost 6; bases outside the gene matches: 8. The CDR3: CASSLEMDRGHGYTF. Here the CDR3 DNA reads TGTGCCAGCAGCCTCGAAATGGACAGGGGGCATGGCTACACCTTC.

J is TRBJ2-2 and V is TRBV27, with 7 bases aligning to TRBD2. Germline-derived CDR1 and CDR2 are MNHEY and SMNVEV (reference sequence). This CDR3 is built from 15 residues. V trimming: 2 bases; J trimming: 6 bases; junction bases outside the gene matches: 6. The DNA of the CDR3 is TGTGCCAGCAGTTTAAGGGCGGGAGTAGCCGGGGAGCTGTTTTTT. Translation: CASSLRAGVAGELFF.

This clone was found once. The chain uses TRBV23-1 and TRBJ1-5, with D maybe TRBD1 (6 bases). TRBV23-1 is assigned to the ORF class and has an uncertain function. The CDR3 loop spans 15 amino acids. Trimming took 2 bases from V and 1 from J, leaving 9 bases between them. CDR3 residues: CASSQGQPSNQPQHF. CDR3 bases: TGCGCCAGCAGTCAAGGACAGCCCAGCAATCAGCCCCAGCATTTT.

This chain uses TRBV10-3 with TRBJ2-2, with 8 bases matching TRBD1. J gave up 6 bases and V 6 bases, and 9 bases lay outside the gene matches. Looked up from germline, CDR1 is ENHRY and CDR2 is SYGVKD. CDR3 length: 15 residues. The CDR3 DNA sequence: TGTGCCATCAGCCTGCAGGACAGGGACTCCGGGGAGCTGTTTTTT. It is translated as CAISLQDRDSGELFF.

This clone was detected only a few times. The chain employs TRBV6-5 and TRBJ2-1; D gene unclear. The CDR3 runs to 13 residues. Per the germline V gene, CDR1 is MNHEY and CDR2 is SVGAGI. V gave up 8 bases and J gave up 3 bases, with 11 bases separating them. CDR3 coding DNA: TGTGCCAGCGGTCGGAGTTTCTACAATGAGCAGTTCTTC. It codes for CASGRSFYNEQFF.

V usage is TRBV19 and J usage is TRBJ2-5; the D gene is possibly TRBD2 (5 bases). V lost 5 bases to trimming and J lost 1 base, with 11 bases between them. This CDR3 is built from 14 residues. Per the germline V gene, CDR1 is LNHDA and CDR2 is SQIVND (reference sequence). CDR3 sequence: CASSHLRGQETQYF. In nucleotides, the CDR3 is TGTGCCAGTAGTCACCTCCGGGGCCAAGAGACCCAGTACTTC.

The chain combines TRBV9 with TRBJ2-2, with a weak D call TRBD1 (7 bases). The CDR3 totals 15 residues. Trimming cost V 3 bases and J 4 bases, with 13 bases left between them. The germline V gene encodes CDR1 SGDLS and CDR2 YYNGEE. The CDR3: CASSARGASTGELFF. CDR3 nucleotide sequence: TGTGCCAGCAGCGCCAGGGGGGCGAGCACCGGGGAGCTGTTTTTT. The full variable domain, its missing parts supplied by reference TRBV9 and TRBJ2-2, is DSGVTQTPKHLITATGQRVTLRCSPRSGDLSVYWYQQSLDQGLQFLIQYYNGEERAKGNILERFSAQQFPDLHSELNLSSLELGDSALYFCASSARGASTGELFFGEGSRLTVL.

The chain links TRBV5-1 to TRBJ2-1; D might be TRBD2 (6 bases). The germline V and J ends were trimmed by 4 bases and 3 bases, with 14 bases remaining between them. This CDR3 comprises 15 residues. Germline V gene lookup returns CDR1 SGHRS and CDR2 YFSETQ. The CDR3 is CASSRDSGDYNEQFF. Written as DNA, the CDR3 is TGCGCCAGCAGCCGGGACTCGGGGGACTACAATGAGCAGTTCTTC.

The sample holds a few counts of this clone. V usage is TRBV6-1 and J usage is TRBJ1-2; perhaps TRBD1 as D (6 bases). The V end was cut by 7 bases, the J end by 3 bases, with 12 bases between. CDR3 length equals 13 residues. Germline CDR1 and CDR2: MNHNS and SASEGT. The CDR3 DNA reads TGTGCCAGCACGGGACACCTATACTATGGCTACACCTTC. Protein sequence: CASTGHLYYGYTF.

The V gene is TRBV10-3, the J gene TRBJ2-1; 9 bases map to TRBD2. The CDR3 consists of 14 residues. CDR1 is ENHRY and CDR2 is SYGVKD in the germline V gene. The J segment lost 6 bases and the V segment lost 8 bases, leaving 8 bases of the junction unmatched. Here the CDR3 DNA reads TGTGCCATCGGGGTTAGCGGGAGCGGCAATGAGCAGTTCTTC. It translates to CAIGVSGSGNEQFF.